This paragraph reports one T cell receptor beta chain. Antigen: not known. Several immunoSEQ plates held equal portions of the genomic DNA taken from each subset. The assay was immunoSEQ multiplex PCR, and TCRdb's table has in-frame clones only and misses some. The table has more than 2 million clones, approximately 95% seen once. The data stem from a study of shared clonotypes between healthy human individuals. Study-wide results and caveats: Against clonotypes common to all four donors, non-shared ones had lower generation probabilities.

CDR3 length: 12 residues. The sample was naive CD4+ T cells sorted from blood. Subset reported: CD45RA+ positively selected. The chain uses TRBV21-1 and TRBJ2-2. TRBV21-1 is termed a pseudogene. This TCR derives from a man between 18 and 35 years old in good health. In nucleotides, the CDR3 is TGTGCCAGCAGCCCTAGGGGAGAGGAGCTGTTTTTT. Encoded protein: CASSPRGEELFF.